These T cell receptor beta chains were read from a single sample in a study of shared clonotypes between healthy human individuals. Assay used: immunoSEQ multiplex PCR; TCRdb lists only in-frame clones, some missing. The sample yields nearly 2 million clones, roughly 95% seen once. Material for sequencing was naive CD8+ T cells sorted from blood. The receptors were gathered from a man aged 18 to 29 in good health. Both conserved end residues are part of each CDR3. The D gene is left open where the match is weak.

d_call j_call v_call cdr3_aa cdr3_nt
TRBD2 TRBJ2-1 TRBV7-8 CASSSGLADDTSYNEQFF TGTGCCAGCAGCTCCGGACTAGCGGACGATACTTCCTACAATGAGCAGTTCTTC
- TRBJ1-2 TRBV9 CASSDRDGTMWGYTF TGTGCCAGCAGCGACCGGGACGGCACGATGTGGGGCTACACCTTC
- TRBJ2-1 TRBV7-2 CASSSSFSAYNEQFF TGTGCCAGTTCTTCTAGCTTTTCGGCCTACAATGAGCAGTTCTTC
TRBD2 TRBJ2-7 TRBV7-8 CASSAREEGLDSYEQYF TGTGCCAGCAGCGCCCGTGAAGAAGGACTAGACTCCTACGAGCAGTACTTC
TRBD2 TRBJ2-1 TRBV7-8 CASSRALAGGIHDNEQFF TGTGCCAGCAGTAGGGCACTAGCGGGAGGGATCCACGACAATGAGCAGTTCTTC
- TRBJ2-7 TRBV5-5 CASSLVWGESYEQYF TGTGCCAGCAGCTTGGTATGGGGGGAAAGCTACGAGCAGTACTTC
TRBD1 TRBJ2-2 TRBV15 CATSSHDRVGGELFF TGTGCCACCAGCAGTCACGACAGGGTTGGCGGGGAGCTGTTTTTT
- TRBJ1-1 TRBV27 CASSLLPDGPEAFF TGTGCCAGCAGTTTATTGCCGGACGGACCAGAAGCTTTCTTT
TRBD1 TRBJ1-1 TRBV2 CASSGQGANTEAFF TGTGCCAGCAGTGGACAGGGGGCCAACACTGAAGCTTTCTTT
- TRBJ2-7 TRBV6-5 CASSYEGFKGEQYF TGTGCCAGCAGTTACGAGGGGTTTAAGGGCGAGCAGTACTTC
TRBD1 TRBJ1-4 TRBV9 CASSEGDRGHGNEKLFF TGTGCCAGCAGCGAGGGGGACAGGGGGCACGGTAATGAAAAACTGTTTTTT
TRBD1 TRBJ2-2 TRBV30 CAWTHPGQGVGELFF TGTGCCTGGACCCACCCGGGACAGGGAGTCGGGGAGCTGTTTTTT
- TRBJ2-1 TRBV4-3 CASSQDHPPSSYNEQFF TGCGCCAGCAGCCAAGACCATCCCCCCAGCTCCTACAATGAGCAGTTCTTC
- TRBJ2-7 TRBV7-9 CASSISYEQYF TGTGCCAGCAGCATAAGCTACGAGCAGTACTTC
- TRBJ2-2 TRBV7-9 CASSPQGGELFF TGTGCCAGCAGCCCACAAGGGGGGGAGCTGTTTTTT
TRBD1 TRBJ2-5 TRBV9 CASSVAGTASGETQYF TGTGCCAGCAGCGTAGCAGGGACAGCGTCCGGGGAGACCCAGTACTTC
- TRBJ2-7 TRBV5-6 CASSLLTGGVYEQYF TGTGCCAGCAGCTTGTTGACAGGTGGGGTCTACGAGCAGTACTTC
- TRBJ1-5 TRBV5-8 CASSFWTPESQPQHF TGTGCCAGCAGCTTCTGGACACCCGAATCCCAGCCCCAGCATTTT
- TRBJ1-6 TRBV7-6 CASSLTQGYNSPLHF TGTGCCAGCAGCCTAACTCAGGGCTATAATTCACCCCTCCACTTT
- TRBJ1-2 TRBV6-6 CASIPTDNYGYTF TGTGCCAGCATACCGACGGATAACTATGGCTACACCTTC